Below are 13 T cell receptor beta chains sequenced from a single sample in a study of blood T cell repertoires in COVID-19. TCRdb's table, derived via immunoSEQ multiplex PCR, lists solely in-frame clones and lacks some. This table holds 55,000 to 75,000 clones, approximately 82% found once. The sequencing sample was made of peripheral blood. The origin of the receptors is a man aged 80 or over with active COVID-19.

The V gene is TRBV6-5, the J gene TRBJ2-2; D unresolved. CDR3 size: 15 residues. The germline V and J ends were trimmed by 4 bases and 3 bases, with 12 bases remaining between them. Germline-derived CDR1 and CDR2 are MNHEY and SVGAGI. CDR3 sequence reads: CASSSRMAYTGELFF. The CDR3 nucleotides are TGTGCCAGCAGTTCCAGAATGGCTTACACCGGGGAGCTGTTTTTT.

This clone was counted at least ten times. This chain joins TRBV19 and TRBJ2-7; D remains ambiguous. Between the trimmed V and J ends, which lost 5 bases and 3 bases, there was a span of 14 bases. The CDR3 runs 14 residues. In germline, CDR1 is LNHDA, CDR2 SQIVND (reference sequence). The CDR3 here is CASSSLDGYYEQYF. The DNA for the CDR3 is TGTGCCAGTAGTTCCCTAGACGGATACTACGAGCAGTACTTC.

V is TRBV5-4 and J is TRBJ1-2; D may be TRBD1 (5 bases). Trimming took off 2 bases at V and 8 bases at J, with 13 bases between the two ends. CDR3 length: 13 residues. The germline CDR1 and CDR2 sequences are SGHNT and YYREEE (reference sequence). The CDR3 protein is CASSLKGVGGYTF. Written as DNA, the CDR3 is TGTGCCAGCAGCTTAAAAGGGGTGGGCGGCTACACCTTC.

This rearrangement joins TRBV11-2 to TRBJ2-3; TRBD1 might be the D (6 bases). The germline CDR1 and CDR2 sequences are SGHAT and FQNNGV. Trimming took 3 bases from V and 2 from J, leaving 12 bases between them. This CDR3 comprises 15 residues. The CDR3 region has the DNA TGTGCCAGCAGCTTCAACAGGGCAGCCACAGATACGCAGTATTTT. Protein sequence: CASSFNRAATDTQYF.

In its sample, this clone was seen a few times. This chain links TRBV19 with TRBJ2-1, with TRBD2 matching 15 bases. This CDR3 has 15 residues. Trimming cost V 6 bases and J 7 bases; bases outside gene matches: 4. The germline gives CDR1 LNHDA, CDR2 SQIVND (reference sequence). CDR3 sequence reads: CASSPGLAGGNEQFF. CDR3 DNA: TGTGCCAGTAGCCCGGGACTAGCGGGAGGTAATGAGCAGTTCTTC.

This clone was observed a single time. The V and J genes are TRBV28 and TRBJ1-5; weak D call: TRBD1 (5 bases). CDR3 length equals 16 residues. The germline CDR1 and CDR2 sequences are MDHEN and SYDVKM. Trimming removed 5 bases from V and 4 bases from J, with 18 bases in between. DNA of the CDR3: TGTGCCAGCAGTCCCGCAGGAGGGGTTGGGAATCAGCCCCAGCATTTT. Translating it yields CASSPAGGVGNQPQHF.

DNA for the CDR3: TGTGCCAGCAGCTTAGGTTTAGGGGACAATGAGCAGTTCTTC. It is translated as CASSLGLGDNEQFF. The chain recombines TRBV11-3 with TRBJ2-1; D perhaps matches TRBD1 (5 bases). Germline assignment: CDR1 SGHNT and CDR2 YENEEA. The V end was cut by 1 base, the J end by 5 bases, with 9 bases between. This CDR3 region has 14 residues. Complete variable domain (other parts from reference TRBV11-3 and TRBJ2-1): EAGVVQSPRYKIIEKKQPVAFWCNPISGHNTLYWYLQNLGQGPELLIRYENEEAVDDSQLPKDRFSAERLKGVDSTLKIQPAELGDSAVYLCASSLGLGDNEQFFGPGTRLTVL.

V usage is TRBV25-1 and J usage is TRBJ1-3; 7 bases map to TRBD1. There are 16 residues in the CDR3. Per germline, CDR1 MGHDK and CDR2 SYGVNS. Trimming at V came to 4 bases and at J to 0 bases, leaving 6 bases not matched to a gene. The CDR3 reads CASSATGATSGNTIYF. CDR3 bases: TGTGCCAGCAGTGCAACAGGGGCGACCTCTGGAAACACCATATATTTT.

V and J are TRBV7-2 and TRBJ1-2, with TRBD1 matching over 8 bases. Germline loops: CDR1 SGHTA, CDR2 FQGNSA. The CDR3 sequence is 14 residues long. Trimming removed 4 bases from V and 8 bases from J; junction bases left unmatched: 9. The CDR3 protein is CASSSQGVEEGYTF. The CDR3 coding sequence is TGTGCCAGCAGCTCACAGGGGGTGGAGGAAGGCTACACCTTC.

The CDR3: CASSVATGVGYEQYF. In DNA form, the CDR3 reads TGTGCCAGCAGCGTAGCTACCGGGGTTGGCTACGAGCAGTACTTC. This rearrangement joins TRBV9 to TRBJ2-7; tentatively, D is TRBD2 (5 bases). Germline CDR1 is SGDLS and CDR2 is YYNGEE. The CDR3 contains 15 residues. V gave up 0 bases and J gave up 3 bases, with 13 bases separating them.

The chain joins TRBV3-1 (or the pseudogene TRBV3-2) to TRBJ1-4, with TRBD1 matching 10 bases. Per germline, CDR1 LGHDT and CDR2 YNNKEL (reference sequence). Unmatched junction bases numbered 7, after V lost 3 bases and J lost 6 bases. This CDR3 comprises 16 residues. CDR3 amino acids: CASSQPTGGADEKLFF. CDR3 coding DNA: TGTGCCAGCAGCCAGCCGACAGGGGGCGCAGATGAAAAACTGTTTTTT.

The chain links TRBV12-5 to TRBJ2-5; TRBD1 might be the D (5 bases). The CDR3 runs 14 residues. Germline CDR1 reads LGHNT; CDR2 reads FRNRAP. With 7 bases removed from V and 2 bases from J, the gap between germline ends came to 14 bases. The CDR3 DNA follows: TGTGCTAGTGCCACCTTTGGGGCTCAAGAGACCCAGTACTTC. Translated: CASATFGAQETQYF.

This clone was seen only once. The CDR3 DNA is TGTGCCAGCAGCAAACGGACTAGCGGCCCACACAGGAGCACAGATACGCAGTATTTT. Translating gives CASSKRTSGPHRSTDTQYF. The V gene is TRBV21-1, the J gene TRBJ2-3; the table's D call, TRBD2, has no DNA check behind it. TRBV21-1 is assigned pseudogene status. The CDR3 totals 19 residues.